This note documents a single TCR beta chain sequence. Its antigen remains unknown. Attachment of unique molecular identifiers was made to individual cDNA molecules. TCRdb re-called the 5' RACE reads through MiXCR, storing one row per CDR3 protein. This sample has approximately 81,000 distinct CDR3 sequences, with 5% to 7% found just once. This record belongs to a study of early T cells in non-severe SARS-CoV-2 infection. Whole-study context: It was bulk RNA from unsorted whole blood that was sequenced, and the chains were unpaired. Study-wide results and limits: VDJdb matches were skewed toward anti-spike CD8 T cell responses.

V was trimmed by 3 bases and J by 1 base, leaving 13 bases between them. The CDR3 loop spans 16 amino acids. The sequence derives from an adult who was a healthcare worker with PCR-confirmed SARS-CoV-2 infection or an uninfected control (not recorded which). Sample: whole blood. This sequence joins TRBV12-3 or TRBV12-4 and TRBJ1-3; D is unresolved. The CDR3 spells CASSFGENRSGNTIYF. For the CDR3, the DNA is TGTGCCAGCAGTTTTGGTGAGAACCGATCTGGAAACACCATATATTTT.